This entry concerns a single T cell receptor beta chain. What it recognizes is unknown. The CDR3 is made up of 11 amino acids. V was cut by 1 base and J by 7 bases, with 2 bases left in between. CDR1 and CDR2 from the germline V gene are MGHRA and YSYEKL. The sample originates from a study of T cell responses to AZD1222 COVID-19 vaccine. Whole-study results and caveats: All repertoire sampling was performed exclusively after the peak T cell response. Clonal diversity may have been underestimated in mostly white British donors. Unmutated variant regions reportedly attract nearly half of all spike-specific TCRs.

Profiling relied on immunoSEQ multiplex PCR, and the TCRdb table lists in-frame clones only, not all of them. This table holds 150,000 or so clones, roughly nine tenths found once. Researchers grouped second doses given at about 4 or about 12 weeks into one pool. J is TRBJ1-5 and V is TRBV4-1; D gene uncertain. This receptor was obtained from an adult who received the AZD1222 COVID-19 vaccine. The sequences come from peripheral blood, collected 28 days after the second AZD1222 dose. The CDR3 coding sequence is TGCGCCAGCAGCCAAGGACAGCCCCAGCATTTT. This translates into CASSQGQPQHF.